This TCR beta chain is from a study of T cell repertoires in cytomegalovirus infection. Study details: Based on public TCR beta signatures, there were indications of CMV infection and of a matching HLA type. Findings and caveats of the study: Clonotype analysis showed dominance of the ex vivo response by HLA-C-restricted CMV-specific TCR beta clonotypes. Pooled public TCR beta family frequency picked out CMV carriers with the relevant HLA.

MiXCR was run by TCRdb on the reads, yielding one entry per CDR3 protein. The sample holds around 450,000 distinct CDR3 sequences, 10% to 12% seen once. The V gene's germline CDR1 is LGHDT and CDR2 YNNKEL (reference sequence). The CDR3 has 12 residues. Trimming took 8 bases from V and 2 from J, leaving 10 bases between them. Many counts were recorded for this clonotype. Its antigen is still unknown. The TCR sequence derives from a human donor in good health (CMV status not recorded). Some clones in this sample may be carry-over from other donors' samples. Sequencing was performed on PBMCs. The chain is built from TRBV3-1 and TRBJ2-7; D is undetermined. DNA of the CDR3: TGTGCCAGCCGCGATTCTGCCTACGAGCAGTACTTC. Amino acid sequence: CASRDSAYEQYF.